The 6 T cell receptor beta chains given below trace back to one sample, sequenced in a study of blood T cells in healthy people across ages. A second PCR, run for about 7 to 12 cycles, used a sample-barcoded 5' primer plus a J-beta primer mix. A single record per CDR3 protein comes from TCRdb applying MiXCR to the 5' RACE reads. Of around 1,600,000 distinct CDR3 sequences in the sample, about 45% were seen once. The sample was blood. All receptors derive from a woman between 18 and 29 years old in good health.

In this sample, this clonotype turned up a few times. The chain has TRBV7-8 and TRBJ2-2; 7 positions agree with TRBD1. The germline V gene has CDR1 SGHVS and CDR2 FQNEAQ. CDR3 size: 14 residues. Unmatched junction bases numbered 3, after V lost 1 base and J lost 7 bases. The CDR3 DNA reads TGTGCCAGCAGCTTAGGACAGGGTTTCGGGGAGCTGTTTTTT. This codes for CASSLGQGFGELFF. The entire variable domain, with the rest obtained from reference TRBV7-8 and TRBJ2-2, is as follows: GAGVSQSPRYKVAKRGQDVALRCDPISGHVSLFWYQQALGQGPEFLTYFQNEAQLDKSGLPSDRFFAERPEGSVSTLKIQRTQQEDSAVYLCASSLGQGFGELFFGEGSRLTVL.

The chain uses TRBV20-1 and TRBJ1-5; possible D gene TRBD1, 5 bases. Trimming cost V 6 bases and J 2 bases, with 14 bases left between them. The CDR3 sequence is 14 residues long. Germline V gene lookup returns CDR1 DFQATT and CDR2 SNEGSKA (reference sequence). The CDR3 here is CSARRGGGNQPQHF. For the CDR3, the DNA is TGCAGTGCCCGTCGTGGGGGGGGCAATCAGCCCCAGCATTTT.

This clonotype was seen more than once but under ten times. Written as DNA, the CDR3 is TGCGCCAGCAGCTTGGACGCAGGGGTATATGGCTACACCTTC. Its translation: CASSLDAGVYGYTF. The rearrangement uses TRBV5-1 and TRBJ1-2, with a weak D call TRBD1 (6 bases). From germline, CDR1 is SGHRS and CDR2 YFSETQ. Deletions cut 0 bases from V and 5 bases from J, with 11 bases between. The CDR3 is 14 amino acids.

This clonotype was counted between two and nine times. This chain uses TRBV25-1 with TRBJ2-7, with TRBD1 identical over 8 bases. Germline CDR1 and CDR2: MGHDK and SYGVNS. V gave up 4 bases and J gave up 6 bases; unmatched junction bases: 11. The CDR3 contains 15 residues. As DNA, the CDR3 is TGTGCCAGCAGTGGATTTCGGCAGGGGGCCCGCGAGCAGTACTTC. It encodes CASSGFRQGAREQYF.

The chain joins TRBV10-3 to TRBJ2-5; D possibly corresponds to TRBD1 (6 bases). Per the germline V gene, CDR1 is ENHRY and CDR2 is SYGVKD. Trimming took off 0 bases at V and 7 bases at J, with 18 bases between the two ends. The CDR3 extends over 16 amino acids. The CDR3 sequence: CAISESGMGALPTQYF. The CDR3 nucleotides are TGTGCCATCAGTGAGTCTGGAATGGGGGCCCTACCGACCCAGTACTTC.

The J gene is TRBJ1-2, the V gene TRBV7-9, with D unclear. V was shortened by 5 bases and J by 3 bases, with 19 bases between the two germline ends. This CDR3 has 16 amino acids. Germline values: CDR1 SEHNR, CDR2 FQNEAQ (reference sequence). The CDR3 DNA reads TGTGCCAGCAGCCACACAGAGCCGCGACCTCACTATGGCTACACCTTC. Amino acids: CASSHTEPRPHYGYTF.